A selection of T cell receptor beta chains follows, all from one sample in a study of PD-1 blockade in classical Hodgkin lymphoma. Sequenced by immunoSEQ multiplex PCR; TCRdb stores in-frame clones only, minus some. The sample has about 93,000 clones, over 75% seen once. The sequencing here drew on peripheral blood mononuclear cells (PBMCs), taken before the fourth cycle of nivolumab. Receptors originate from a human donor with classical Hodgkin lymphoma. CDR3s include the opening cysteine and the closing phenylalanine or tryptophan. A D gene is named only where the DNA matches it firmly. Only part of the rows carry a size: once, few, many, or a class if the clone is expanded.

j_call clone_size v_call d_call cdr3_nt cdr3_aa
TRBJ1-1 NA TRBV4-2 NA TGTGCCAGCAGCCAAGATCTAGCAGGGGCCGTCACTGAAGCTTTCTTT CASSQDLAGAVTEAFF
TRBJ1-1 NA TRBV11-2 NA TGTGCCAGCAGCTTTGGCGTTTTTATGAACACTGAAGCTTTCTTT CASSFGVFMNTEAFF
TRBJ1-4 once TRBV28 NA TGTGCCAGCAGTCCTTTGACGGCTAATGAAAAACTGTTTTTT CASSPLTANEKLFF
TRBJ1-1 NA TRBV18 TRBD1 TGTGCCAGCTCACGGAACCCGGGTGGACAGGGACCGAACACTGAAGCTTTCTTT CASSRNPGGQGPNTEAFF
TRBJ2-7 NA TRBV4-1 NA TGCGCCAGCAGCCAAGACCTAGCATATTCAGGCTACGAGCAGTACTTC CASSQDLAYSGYEQYF
TRBJ1-5 few TRBV6-6 NA TGTGCCAGCAGTTACAGGAATCAGCCCCAGCATTTT CASSYRNQPQHF
TRBJ2-1 NA TRBV11-3 TRBD1 TGTGCCAGCAGCCGTGGGACAGGGGGACGCAATGAGCAGTTCTTC CASSRGTGGRNEQFF
TRBJ2-3 NA TRBV7-6 NA TGTGCCAGCAGCCTAAACTCAGGGATAGCAGATACGCAGTATTTT CASSLNSGIADTQYF
TRBJ2-3 few TRBV9 NA TGTGCCAGCAGCGTAGAGGGGTTTAGCACAGATACGCAGTATTTT CASSVEGFSTDTQYF
TRBJ1-3 NA TRBV6-1 NA TGTGCCATCTTTCAGGCGACCTCTGGAAACACCATATATTTT CAIFQATSGNTIYF
TRBJ2-2 NA TRBV6-5 TRBD1 TGTGCCAGCAAAAGACAGGGTGAAGGCACCGGGGAGCTGTTTTTT CASKRQGEGTGELFF
TRBJ1-1 NA TRBV6-6 NA TGTGCCAGCAAACCAGCAGGGTCGAACACTGAAGCTTTCTTT CASKPAGSNTEAFF
TRBJ1-2 NA TRBV4-2 NA TGTGCCAGCAGCCAAGGTCAGGCCGAATATAGCTATGGCTACACCTTC CASSQGQAEYSYGYTF
TRBJ1-5 few TRBV19 NA TGTGCCAGCCACACTCTCGGGAGCACGTATAGCAATCAGCCCCAGCATTTT CASHTLGSTYSNQPQHF
TRBJ2-4 NA TRBV10-3 NA TGTGCCATCAGTGAGCTCCCAGCCAAAAACATTCAGTACTTC CAISELPAKNIQYF
TRBJ1-1 NA TRBV7-9 TRBD1 TGTGCCAGCAGCGACCGGGACAGGGTGCGACGGGGCACTGAAGCTTTCTTT CASSDRDRVRRGTEAFF
TRBJ2-5 NA TRBV30 NA TGTGCCTGGAGTGTTGGAAAAGAGACCCAGTACTTC CAWSVGKETQYF
TRBJ1-6 few TRBV19 NA TGTGCCAGTAGTATAAGAGGGAATTCACCCCTCCACTTT CASSIRGNSPLHF
TRBJ2-7 NA TRBV5-4 TRBD1 TGTGCCAGCAGCCGTACTGGACAGGGGACCTACGAGCAGTACTTC CASSRTGQGTYEQYF
TRBJ2-1 NA TRBV6-5 TRBD1 TGTGCCAGCAGTTACCGGGGACAGACCAATGAGCAGTTCTTC CASSYRGQTNEQFF
TRBJ2-3 NA TRBV28 NA TGTGCCAGCAATTCCGGGCAGGGGTCTAGCACAGATACGCAGTATTTT CASNSGQGSSTDTQYF
TRBJ2-5 NA TRBV5-1 TRBD1 TGCGCCAGCAGCTTGGGGGACAGTCCAGGGCGAGAGACCCAGTACTTC CASSLGDSPGRETQYF
TRBJ2-5 NA TRBV19 NA TGTGCCAGTAGCCGGACTTATCAAGAGACCCAGTACTTC CASSRTYQETQYF
TRBJ2-5 NA TRBV25-1 TRBD2 TGTGCCAGCAGCGCCCAGAGCGGGACGCAAGAGACCCAGTACTTC CASSAQSGTQETQYF
TRBJ2-7 NA TRBV10-3 TRBD1 TGTGCCATCGGTCAGGGGGTCTACGAGCAGTACTTC CAIGQGVYEQYF
TRBJ2-1 NA TRBV7-3 NA TGTGCCAGCAGCTTCCGCCCTAGTATGAATGAGCAGTTCTTC CASSFRPSMNEQFF
TRBJ1-3 few TRBV7-9 NA TGTGCCAGCAGCTTTTCAATCTCTGGAAACACCATATATTTT CASSFSISGNTIYF
TRBJ2-3 NA TRBV2 NA TGTGCCAGCAGTGCGGGACTCCTCACAGATACGCAGTATTTT CASSAGLLTDTQYF
TRBJ2-1 NA TRBV7-2 TRBD2 TGTGCCAGGCCATTGTTAGCGGGAGAGACCTACAATGAGCAGTTCTTC CARPLLAGETYNEQFF
TRBJ1-1 NA TRBV6-5 TRBD1 TGTGCCAGCAGTTACTGGAGGGGGACAGGAGCTTTCTTT CASSYWRGTGAFF
TRBJ2-1 NA TRBV7-2 TRBD2 TGTGCCAGCAGCTCCACTAGCGGGGGGGCCTACAATGAGCAGTTCTTC CASSSTSGGAYNEQFF
TRBJ2-5 NA TRBV5-4 TRBD1 TGTGCCAGCAGCTATTCTCACTGGGACAGACAAGAGACCCAGTACTTC CASSYSHWDRQETQYF
TRBJ1-6 NA TRBV5-1 NA TGCGCCAGCAGCCTCGGGGATATTAATTCACCCCTCCACTTT CASSLGDINSPLHF
TRBJ1-1 once TRBV2 NA TGTGCCAGCAGGTCGACAGCTCAGAACACTGAAGCTTTCTTT CASRSTAQNTEAFF
TRBJ1-6 NA TRBV7-2 TRBD1 TGTGCCAGCAGCTTAGTGACAGGGGGTGACTATAATTCACCCCTCCACTTT CASSLVTGGDYNSPLHF
TRBJ2-4 once TRBV23-1 NA TGCGCCAGCAGTCAATCGTACGAGGTTATAGCCAAAAACATTCAGTACTTC CASSQSYEVIAKNIQYF